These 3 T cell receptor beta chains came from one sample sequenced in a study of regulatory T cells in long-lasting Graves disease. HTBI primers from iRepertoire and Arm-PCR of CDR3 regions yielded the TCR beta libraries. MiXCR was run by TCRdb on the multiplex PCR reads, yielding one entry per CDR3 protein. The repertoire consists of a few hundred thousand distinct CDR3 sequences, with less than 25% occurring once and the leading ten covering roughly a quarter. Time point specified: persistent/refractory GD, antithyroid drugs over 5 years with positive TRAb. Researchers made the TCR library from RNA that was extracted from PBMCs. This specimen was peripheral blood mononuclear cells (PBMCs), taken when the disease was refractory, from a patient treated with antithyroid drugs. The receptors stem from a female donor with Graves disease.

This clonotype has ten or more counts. Here the CDR3 reads CASSLLGTSYGYTF. The CDR3 region has the DNA TGTGCCAGCAGCTTACTCGGGACCAGCTATGGCTACACCTTC. The chain links TRBV11-2 to TRBJ1-2, with D tentatively TRBD1 (5 bases). Germline V gene data show CDR1 as SGHAT and CDR2 as FQNNGV. The CDR3 contains 14 residues. Trimming took 2 bases from V and 4 from J, leaving 11 bases between them.

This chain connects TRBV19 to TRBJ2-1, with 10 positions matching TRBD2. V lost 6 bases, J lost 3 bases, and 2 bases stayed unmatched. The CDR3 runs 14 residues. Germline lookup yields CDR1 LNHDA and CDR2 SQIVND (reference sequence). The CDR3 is CASRTSGVYNEQFF. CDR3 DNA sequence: TGTGCCAGTAGAACTAGCGGGGTCTACAATGAGCAGTTCTTC.

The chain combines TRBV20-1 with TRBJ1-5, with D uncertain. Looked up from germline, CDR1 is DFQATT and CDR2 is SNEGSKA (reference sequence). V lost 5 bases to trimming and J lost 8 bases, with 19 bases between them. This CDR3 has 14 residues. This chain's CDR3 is CSASAPGIMEPQHF. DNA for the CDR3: TGCAGTGCTTCTGCTCCGGGGATCATGGAGCCCCAGCATTTT.